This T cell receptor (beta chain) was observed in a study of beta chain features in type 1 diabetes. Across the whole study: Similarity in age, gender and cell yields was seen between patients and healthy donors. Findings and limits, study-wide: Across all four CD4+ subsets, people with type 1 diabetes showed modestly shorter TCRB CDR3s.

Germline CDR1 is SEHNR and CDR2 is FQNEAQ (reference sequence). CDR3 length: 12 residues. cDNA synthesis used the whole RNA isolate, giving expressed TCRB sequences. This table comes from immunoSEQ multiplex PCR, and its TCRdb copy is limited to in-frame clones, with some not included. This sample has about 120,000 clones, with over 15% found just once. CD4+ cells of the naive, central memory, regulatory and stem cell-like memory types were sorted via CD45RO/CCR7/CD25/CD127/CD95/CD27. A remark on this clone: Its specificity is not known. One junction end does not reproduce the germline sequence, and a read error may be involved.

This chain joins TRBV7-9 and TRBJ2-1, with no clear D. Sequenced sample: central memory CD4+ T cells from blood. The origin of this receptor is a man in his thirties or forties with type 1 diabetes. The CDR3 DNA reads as TGTACCAGCAGCTTGAACAGCAATGAGCAGTTCTTC. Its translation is CTSSLNSNEQFF.